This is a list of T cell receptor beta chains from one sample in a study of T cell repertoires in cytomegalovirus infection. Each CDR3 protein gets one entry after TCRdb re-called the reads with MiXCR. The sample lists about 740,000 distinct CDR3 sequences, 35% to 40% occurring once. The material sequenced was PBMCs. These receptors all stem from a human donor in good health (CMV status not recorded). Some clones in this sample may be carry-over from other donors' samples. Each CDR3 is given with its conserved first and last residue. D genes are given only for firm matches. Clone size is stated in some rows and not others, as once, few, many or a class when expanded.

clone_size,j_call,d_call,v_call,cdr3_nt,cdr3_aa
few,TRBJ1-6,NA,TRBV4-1,TGCGCCAGCAGCCAAGGGGGTGGGGGGCTTTATTCACCCCTCCACTTT,CASSQGGGGLYSPLHF
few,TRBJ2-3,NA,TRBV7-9,TGTGCCAGCAGCTTAAGTAACCCTACGCAGTATTTT,CASSLSNPTQYF
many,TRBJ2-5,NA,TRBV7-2,TGTGCCAGCAGCTTAGTAGGGCAGGGCCGGGAGACCCAGTACTTC,CASSLVGQGRETQYF
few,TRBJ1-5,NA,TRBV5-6,TGTGCCAGCAGCTTGGCGCTGACAGGCCTAAATCAGCCCCAGCATTTT,CASSLALTGLNQPQHF
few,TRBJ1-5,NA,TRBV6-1,TGTGCCTCGGCCCGACAGGTCGGTCAGCCCCAGCATTTT,CASARQVGQPQHF
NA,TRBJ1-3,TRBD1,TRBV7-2,TGTGACAGCAGCTTAGAGAGGGGGCTTGGAAACACCATATATTTT,CDSSLERGLGNTIYF
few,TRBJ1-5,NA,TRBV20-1,TGCAGTGCTAGGGGGGGGCAGGGCAGCAATCAGCCCCAGCATTTT,CSARGGQGSNQPQHF
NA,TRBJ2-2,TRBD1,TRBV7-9,TGTGCCAGCAGTCGACAGGGAATCAACACCGGGGAGCTGTTTTTT,CASSRQGINTGELFF
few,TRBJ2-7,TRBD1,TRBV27,TGTGCCAGCAGTAGAACGAGTTGGGACAGGCGCTACGAGCAGTACTTC,CASSRTSWDRRYEQYF
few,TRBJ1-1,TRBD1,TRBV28,TGTGCCAGCAGTTCCCCCCGGACAGGCTTGAACACTGAAGCTTTCTTT,CASSSPRTGLNTEAFF
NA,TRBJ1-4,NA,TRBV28,TGTGCCAGCTTTACAGCAAATAATGAAAAACTGTTTTTT,CASFTANNEKLFF
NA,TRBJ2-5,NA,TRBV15,TGTGCCAACAGCAGAGGTGGAAGCAGAGAGACCCAGTACTTC,CANSRGGSRETQYF
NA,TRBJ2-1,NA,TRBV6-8,TGTGCCAGGCCAAACAATGAGCAGTTCTTC,CARPNNEQFF
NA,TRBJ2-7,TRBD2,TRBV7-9,TGTGCCAGCAGCCCAGGGACTAGCGGGAGGAACTACGAGCAGTACTTC,CASSPGTSGRNYEQYF
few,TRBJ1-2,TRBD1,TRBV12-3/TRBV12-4,TGTGCCAGCAATTCCCGTAGGACAGGCGGCTACACCTTC,CASNSRRTGGYTF
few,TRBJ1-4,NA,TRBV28,TGTGCCAGTTCAGGGACAACTAATGAAAAACTGTTTTTT,CASSGTTNEKLFF
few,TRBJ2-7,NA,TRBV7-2,TGTGCCAGCAGCTTCAGCGGGCCCTCCTACGAGCAGTACTTC,CASSFSGPSYEQYF
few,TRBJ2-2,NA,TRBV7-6,TGTGCCAGCAGCTTCGCAGGGTCATACGCTACCGGGGAGCTGTTTTTT,CASSFAGSYATGELFF
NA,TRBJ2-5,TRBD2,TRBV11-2,TGTGCCAGCAGCCCGACTAGCGGGAGCGTAACAGAGACCCAGTACTTC,CASSPTSGSVTETQYF
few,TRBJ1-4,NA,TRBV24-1,TGTGCCACCAGCGCCGGGACGGCAACTAATGAAAAACTGTTTTTT,CATSAGTATNEKLFF
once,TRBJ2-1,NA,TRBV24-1,TGTGCCACCAGCAGGGGTAATGAGCAGTTCTTC,CATSRGNEQFF
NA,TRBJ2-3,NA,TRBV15,TGTGCCACCAGCAGAGGTACGCTGGTGGTGGGCAAGGATACGCAGTATTTT,CATSRGTLVVGKDTQYF
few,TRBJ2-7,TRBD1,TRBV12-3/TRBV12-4,TGTGCCAGCAGTTCCTTTCCGGGACAGGGTACCTACGAGCAGTACTTC,CASSSFPGQGTYEQYF
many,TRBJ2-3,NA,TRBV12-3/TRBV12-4,TGTGCCAGCACCCCGACTAGTTCCTTTTACACAGATACGCAGTATTTT,CASTPTSSFYTDTQYF
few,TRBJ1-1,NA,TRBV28,TGTGCCAGCAGTCCCCCCAGGGTTGAGGTAGCTTTCTTT,CASSPPRVEVAFF
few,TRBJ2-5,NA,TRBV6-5,TGTGCCAGCAGTTACTCGATGCAGGCCATCCAAGAGACCCAGTACTTC,CASSYSMQAIQETQYF
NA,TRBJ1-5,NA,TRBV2,TGTGACAGCATGGGGGAGAGCAGCAATCAGCCCCAGCATTTT,CDSMGESSNQPQHF
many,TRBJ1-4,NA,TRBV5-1,TGCGCCAGCAGCTTGGATGGGAATGAAAAACTGTTTTTT,CASSLDGNEKLFF
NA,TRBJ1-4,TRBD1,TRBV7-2,TGTGCCAGCAGCTTACGGGGGACAGGGGGCTCTAATGAAAAACTGTTTTTT,CASSLRGTGGSNEKLFF
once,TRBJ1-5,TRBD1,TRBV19,TGTGCCAGTAGTAGCCGGGACAGGGTGTTCTTGGGCAATCAGCCCCAGCATTTT,CASSSRDRVFLGNQPQHF
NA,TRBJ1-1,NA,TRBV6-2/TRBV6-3,TGTGCCAGCAGTTATTCCAGGGGCTTGAACACTGAAGCTTTCTTT,CASSYSRGLNTEAFF
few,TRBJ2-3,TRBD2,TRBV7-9,TGTGCCAGCAGCTTACTAGCGGGCCACCCCACAGATACGCAGTATTTT,CASSLLAGHPTDTQYF
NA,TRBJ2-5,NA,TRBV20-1,TGCAGTGCTAGAGATCAGGGGCGAGAGACCCAGTACTTC,CSARDQGRETQYF
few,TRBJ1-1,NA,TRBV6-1,TGTGCCAGCAGGAGTAGAAGGGTCACTGAAGCTTTCTTT,CASRSRRVTEAFF
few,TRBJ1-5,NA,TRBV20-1,TGCAGTGCTAGACAGGAGAAAGGGAATCAGCCCCAGCATTTT,CSARQEKGNQPQHF
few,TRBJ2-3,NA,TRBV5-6,TGTGCCAGCAGCTTGCTGGGACCTCCTAGCACAGATACGCAGTATTTT,CASSLLGPPSTDTQYF
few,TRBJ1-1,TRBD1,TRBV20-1,TGCAGTGCCTCGGGACAGGGGGCAGCCGGCTTGAGAAGCACTGAAGCTTTCTTT,CSASGQGAAGLRSTEAFF
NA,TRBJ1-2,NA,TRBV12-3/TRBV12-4,TGTGCCAGCAGCCCATGGGCAGGCCCCGAGGTTAGGTGCTACACCTTC,CASSPWAGPEVRCYTF
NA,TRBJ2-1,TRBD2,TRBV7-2,TGTGCCAGCAGCTTGAAGACCGGGACTAGCGGGGTCTCGTCCTACAATGAGCAGTTCTTC,CASSLKTGTSGVSSYNEQFF
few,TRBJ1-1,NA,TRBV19,TGTGCCAGTAGTATAATCAGGGGCACTGAAGCTTTCTTT,CASSIIRGTEAFF
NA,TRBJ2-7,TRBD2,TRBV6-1,TGTGCCAGCAGTGAAGGGCGGGGGGACTACGAGCAGTACTTC,CASSEGRGDYEQYF
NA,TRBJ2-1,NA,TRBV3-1,TGTGCCAGCAGCCAAGATGCCTCCTACAATGAGCAGTTCTTC,CASSQDASYNEQFF
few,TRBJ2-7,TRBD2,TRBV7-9,TGTGCCAGCAGCTACGCCGCGGGAGGAACCTACGAGCAGTACTTC,CASSYAAGGTYEQYF
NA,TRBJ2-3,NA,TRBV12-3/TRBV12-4,TGTGCCAGCAGTTTTTATGGTACGCAGTATTTT,CASSFYGTQYF
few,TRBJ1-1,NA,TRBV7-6,TGTGCCAGCAGTTTAGGACCGACCGGCGGCCGGAACACTGAAGCTTTCTTT,CASSLGPTGGRNTEAFF
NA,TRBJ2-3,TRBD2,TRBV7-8,TGTGCCAGCAGCTTAGAAACCTCGGGGGGGTTCGGTACAGATACGCAGTATTTT,CASSLETSGGFGTDTQYF
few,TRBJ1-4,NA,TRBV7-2,TGTGCCAGCAGCCCAAACGCAACTAATGAAAAACTGTTTTTT,CASSPNATNEKLFF
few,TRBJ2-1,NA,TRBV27,TGTGCCAGCAGTCTTAGCAGAAATTCCTACAATGAGCAGTTCTTC,CASSLSRNSYNEQFF
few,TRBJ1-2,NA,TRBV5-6,TGTGCCAGCAGCCCGACGCGTGAGGGTGGCTACACCTTC,CASSPTREGGYTF
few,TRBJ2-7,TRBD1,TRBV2,TGTGCCAGTGGACAGGGGTCCCCTGGGCCCTACGAGCAGTACTTC,CASGQGSPGPYEQYF
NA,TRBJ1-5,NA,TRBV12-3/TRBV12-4,TGTGCCAGCAGTCCCGAGGGGCCCCAAGATCAGCCCCAGCATTTT,CASSPEGPQDQPQHF
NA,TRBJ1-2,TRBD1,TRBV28,TGTGCCAGCAGGACAGGGCCGAACTATGGCTACACCTTC,CASRTGPNYGYTF
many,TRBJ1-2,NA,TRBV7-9,TGTGCCAGCCAACAGGGATCGTATGGCTACACCTTC,CASQQGSYGYTF
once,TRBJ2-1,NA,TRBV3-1,TGTGCCAGCGGCCAAGGGGGGACTCCGAACTTC,CASGQGGTPNF
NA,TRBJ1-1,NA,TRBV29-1,TGCAGCGTTGACAGGGGTTACACTGAAGCTTTCTTT,CSVDRGYTEAFF